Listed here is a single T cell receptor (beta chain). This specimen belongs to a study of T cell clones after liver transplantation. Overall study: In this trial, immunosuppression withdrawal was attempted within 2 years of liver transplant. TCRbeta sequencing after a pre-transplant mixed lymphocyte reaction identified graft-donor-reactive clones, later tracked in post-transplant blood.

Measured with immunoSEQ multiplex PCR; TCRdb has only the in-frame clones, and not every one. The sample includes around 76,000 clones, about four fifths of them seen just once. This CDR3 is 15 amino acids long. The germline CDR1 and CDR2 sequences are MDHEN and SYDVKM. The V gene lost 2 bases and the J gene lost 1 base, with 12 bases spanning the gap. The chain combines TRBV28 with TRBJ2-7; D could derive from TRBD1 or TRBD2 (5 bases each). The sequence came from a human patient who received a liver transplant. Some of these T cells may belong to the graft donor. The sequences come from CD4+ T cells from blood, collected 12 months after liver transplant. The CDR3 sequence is CASSLGGGSSYEQYF. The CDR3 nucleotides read TGTGCCAGCAGTTTAGGTGGGGGAAGTTCCTACGAGCAGTACTTC.